This TCR beta chain originates from a study of T cell responses to AZD1222 COVID-19 vaccine. About this clone: Its antigen remains unknown.

Germline CDR1 KGHSH, CDR2 LQKENI. CDR3 size: 14 residues. V lost 3 bases and J lost 3, with 11 bases in between. Here immunoSEQ multiplex PCR was the method, and the copy in TCRdb shows in-frame clones only, minus some. The repertoire holds more than 70,000 clones, with about 87% as singletons. General study findings and limits: It should be noted that donors were predominantly white British and more often female, and clonal diversity was possibly underestimated. Two doses of AZD1222 preceded a rise in Spike-specific TCR breadth and depth. Of the AZD1222 recipients, only five to seven were seropositive at baseline.

The gene calls are TRBV18 and TRBJ1-1; a possible D gene is TRBD1 (6 bases). Source: peripheral blood, taken on day 0 of AZD1222 vaccination. The clonotype was recovered from an adult in good health. The CDR3 region is CASSPSRGDTEAFF. The CDR3, as DNA: TGTGCCAGCTCACCCAGCAGGGGCGACACTGAAGCTTTCTTT.